The 20 T cell receptor beta chains listed next were all sequenced from one sample in a study of T cell changes during pregnancy in multiple sclerosis. Using immunoSEQ multiplex PCR, the repertoire was profiled, and TCRdb retains in-frame clones only, with some absent. The sample yields about 80,000 clones, just over 90% seen once. The material sequenced was peripheral blood, taken before pregnancy. The origin of the receptors is a female donor with multiple sclerosis, enrolled in a pregnancy study.

This chain uses TRBV5-1 with TRBJ2-7, with 7 positions matching TRBD2. Per germline, CDR1 SGHRS and CDR2 YFSETQ. The V and J ends lost 4 bases and 3 bases, in that order; junction bases with no gene match: 7. The CDR3 totals 14 residues. The CDR3 is CASSPGLTYYEQYF. The CDR3 DNA reads as TGCGCCAGCAGCCCGGGACTAACCTACTACGAGCAGTACTTC.

V is TRBV5-6 and J is TRBJ2-4, with D possibly matching TRBD1 (6 bases). The CDR3 is made up of 13 amino acids. Germline lookup yields CDR1 SGHDT and CDR2 YYEEEE. V dropped 1 base and J dropped 6 bases, with 8 bases sitting between them. The chain's CDR3 is CASSLLRGNIQYF. The CDR3, as DNA: TGTGCCAGCAGCTTGCTCAGGGGAAACATTCAGTACTTC. The variable domain in full, with the rest retrieved from reference TRBV5-6 and TRBJ2-4, is DAGVTQSPTHLIKTRGQQVTLRCSPKSGHDTVSWYQQALGQGPQFIFQYYEEEERQRGNFPDRFSGHQFPNYSSELNVNALLLGDSALYLCASSLLRGNIQYFGAGTRLSVL.

The chain carries TRBV2 and TRBJ1-1; TRBD1 matches 8 bases. V lost 6 bases to trimming and J lost 10 bases; unmatched junction nucleotides: 4. Per the germline V gene, CDR1 is SNHLY and CDR2 is FYNNEI. The CDR3 has 11 residues. CDR3 sequence (DNA): TGTGCCAGCAGAGACAGGGGAGCAGCTTTCTTT. Its protein is CASRDRGAAFF. The full variable domain, its missing parts supplied by reference TRBV2 and TRBJ1-1, is EPEVTQTPSHQVTQMGQEVILRCVPISNHLYFYWYRQILGQKVEFLVSFYNNEISEKSEIFDDQFSVERPDGSNFTLKIRSTKLEDSAMYFCASRDRGAAFFGQGTRLTVV.

In DNA, the CDR3 is TGTGCCAGTACGGACAGTGCTCTGGGGGACACTGAAGCTTTCTTT. This encodes CASTDSALGDTEAFF. The chain couples TRBV19 to TRBJ1-1, with a tentative D call TRBD1 (6 bases). Looked up from germline, CDR1 is LNHDA and CDR2 is SQIVND (reference sequence). The CDR3 spans 15 residues. V gave up 7 bases and J gave up 3 bases, with 18 bases separating them.

This clone was seen only a few times. The genes are TRBV29-1 and TRBJ1-2; 9 nucleotides align to TRBD1. Per the germline V gene, CDR1 is SQVTM and CDR2 is ANQGSEA. Unmatched junction bases numbered 11, after V lost 4 bases and J lost 8 bases. CDR3 size: 14 residues. The CDR3 sequence: CSVAWDREGQGYTF. CDR3 nucleotides: TGCAGCGTTGCTTGGGACAGGGAAGGGCAGGGCTACACCTTC.

J is TRBJ2-1 and V is TRBV4-2; no reliable D call. CDR3 length equals 12 residues. Trimming took off 1 base at V and 6 bases at J, with 4 bases between the two ends. Germline-derived CDR1 and CDR2 are LGHNA and YNFKEQ. The CDR3 sequence: CASSQALNEQFF. The CDR3 DNA reads TGTGCCAGCAGCCAAGCTCTCAATGAGCAGTTCTTC.

The chain couples TRBV6-1 to TRBJ2-7; 9 nucleotides align to TRBD1. Germline CDR1 and CDR2: MNHNS and SASEGT. CDR3 length: 14 amino acids. V shed 1 base and J 3 bases; nucleotides not matched to a gene: 1. The CDR3 DNA sequence: TGTGCCAGCAGTGAAGGGACAGGGGTCTACGAGCAGTACTTC. Protein product: CASSEGTGVYEQYF.

The chain uses TRBV7-2 and TRBJ2-7; a possible D gene is TRBD2 (5 bases). The CDR3 runs to 15 residues. Germline CDR1 SGHTA, CDR2 FQGNSA. Trimming removed 1 base at V and 3 bases at J, with 13 bases between. CDR3 nucleotides: TGTGCCAGCAGCTTAGGGCGGGCGGAGGTCTACGAGCAGTACTTC. Translated: CASSLGRAEVYEQYF.

The chain recombines TRBV18 with TRBJ1-4; D gene uncertain. Germline CDR1 and CDR2: KGHSH and LQKENI. This CDR3 region has 14 residues. Trimming removed 3 bases at V and 5 bases at J, with 10 bases between. This CDR3 reads CASSPGSLNEKLFF. CDR3 DNA: TGTGCCAGCTCACCTGGGAGTTTAAATGAAAAACTGTTTTTT.

The chain employs TRBV6-5 and TRBJ2-2, with 14 bases fitting TRBD2. There are 15 residues in the CDR3. The germline V gene encodes CDR1 MNHEY and CDR2 SVGAGI. Germline trimming cut 5 bases from V and 7 bases from J; bases unmatched to any gene: 3. DNA of the CDR3: TGTGCCAGCAGTAGACTAGCGGGAGGGGGCGGGGAGCTGTTTTTT. This translates into CASSRLAGGGGELFF.

This clone was recorded once. The chain employs TRBV7-2 and TRBJ2-7, with 10 bases aligning to TRBD2. The trim removed 2 bases at V and 7 bases at J, leaving 11 bases unmatched. CDR1 is SGHTA and CDR2 is FQGNSA in the germline V gene. The CDR3 loop spans 16 amino acids. CDR3 coding DNA: TGTGCCAGCAGCTTACAAGCGGGAGGGCCGGTCCGGGAGCAGTACTTC. Its protein is CASSLQAGGPVREQYF.

CDR3 sequence: CASTAQGGNEQFF. CDR3 DNA: TGTGCCAGCACTGCCCAGGGGGGAAATGAGCAGTTCTTC. This chain links TRBV6-5 with TRBJ2-1; maybe TRBD1 (7 bases). The CDR3 has 13 residues. CDR1 and CDR2 from the germline V gene are MNHEY and SVGAGI. V was clipped by 7 bases and J by 7 bases, with 14 bases between them.

In its sample, this clone was seen once. This chain joins TRBV6-1 and TRBJ2-7; D is possibly TRBD2 (6 bases). In germline, CDR1 is MNHNS, CDR2 SASEGT. Trimming took 3 bases from V and 7 from J, leaving 19 bases between them. This CDR3 comprises 15 residues. The CDR3 reads CASSDGSGLTTEQYF. The CDR3 DNA sequence: TGTGCCAGCAGTGATGGTAGCGGACTAACTACAGAGCAGTACTTC.

Only one count was recorded for this clone. CDR3 residues: CASSVEVTGTQYF. CDR3 sequence (DNA): TGTGCCAGCAGCGTAGAAGTGACGGGTACGCAGTATTTT. J is TRBJ2-3 and V is TRBV9; D call uncertain. With 0 bases removed from V and 8 bases from J, the gap between germline ends came to 10 bases. The CDR3 is 13 residues long. CDR1 and CDR2 (germline): SGDLS, YYNGEE.

J is TRBJ1-1 and V is TRBV5-1; D gene ambiguous. The V gene lost 6 bases and the J gene lost 4 bases, with 19 bases spanning the gap. The CDR3 is made up of 15 amino acids. The germline CDR1 and CDR2 sequences are SGHRS and YFSETQ. The CDR3 loop reads CASTFNLVAGTEAFF. The CDR3 DNA reads as TGCGCCAGCACCTTCAACTTGGTCGCGGGCACTGAAGCTTTCTTT.

This clone occurred many times. The chain recombines TRBV2 with TRBJ2-7; 8 bases are a match to TRBD2. This CDR3 comprises 14 residues. CDR1 and CDR2 from the germline V gene are SNHLY and FYNNEI. V shed 3 bases and J 3 bases; nucleotides not matched to a gene: 4. The CDR3 DNA sequence: TGTGCCAGCAGTGATACTAGCGGAAACTACGAGCAGTACTTC. This sequence encodes CASSDTSGNYEQYF.

The chain uses TRBV6-5 and TRBJ2-5; TRBD1 agrees at 8 bases. The CDR3 consists of 14 residues. The V segment lost 2 bases and the J segment 3 bases; nucleotides outside the gene matches: 2. CDR1 is MNHEY and CDR2 is SVGAGI in the germline V gene. The CDR3 DNA is TGTGCCAGCAGTTACAAGACAGGGGAAGAGACCCAGTACTTC. It yields the protein CASSYKTGEETQYF.

The CDR3 loop is CASSLGWEGNEQFF. The DNA for the CDR3 is TGTGCCAGCAGCTTGGGGTGGGAGGGCAATGAGCAGTTCTTC. J is TRBJ2-1 and V is TRBV5-8; 7 bases line up with TRBD2. In germline, CDR1 is SGHTS, CDR2 YDEGEE. The CDR3 sequence is 14 residues long. The V and J ends lost 0 bases and 6 bases, in that order; junction bases with no gene match: 3.

The CDR3 loop reads CAWRRDRGREQYF. The CDR3 nucleotides are TGTGCCTGGAGGCGGGACAGGGGGCGGGAGCAGTACTTC. The chain recombines TRBV30 with TRBJ2-5; 12 bases map to TRBD1. V gave up 3 bases and J gave up 11 bases; unmatched junction bases: 7. The CDR3 runs 13 residues. Germline V gene lookup returns CDR1 GTSNPN and CDR2 SVGIG (reference sequence). The whole variable domain, filled in from reference TRBV30 and TRBJ2-5, reads SQTIHQWPATLVQPVGSPLSLECTVEGTSNPNLYWYRQAAGRGLQLLFYSVGIGQISSEVPQNLSASRPQDRQFILSSKKLLLSDSGFYLCAWRRDRGREQYFGPGTRLLVL.

This clone was detected only once. It is likely a read error, because the conserved phenylalanine at the end of the CDR3 is missing. The DNA is omitted, as the CDR3 cannot be located on it reliably, and the CDR3 follows TCRdb's listing. The V call is TRBV27, the J call TRBJ2-3; TRBD2, the table's D call, was not compared with the DNA. The CDR3 totals 17 residues, both ends included. Germline CDR1 MNHEY, CDR2 SMNVEV (reference sequence). The CDR3 sequence: CASSSIGPSGSLLSSIL.